Sequencing of this T cell receptor beta chain was carried out in a study of CD8 T cells in Susac syndrome. The CDR3 runs to 14 residues. With V trimmed by 2 bases and J by 3 bases, 3 bases remained unmatched. Germline assignment: CDR1 SGHAT and CDR2 FQNNGV. Random hexamers were used to reverse transcribe the RNA input (about 0.45 to 1 ug). TCRdb used MiXCR to reprocess the immunoSEQ multiplex PCR reads, holding one entry per CDR3 protein. The data contain over 140,000 distinct CDR3 sequences, about 95% of them singletons. The specimen sequenced was CD4+ T cells from PBMCs. This receptor was identified in a human donor with Susac syndrome. The genes are TRBV11-2 and TRBJ2-7, with 8 bases identical to TRBD2. CDR3 bases: TGTGCCAGCAGCTTACGGGAGGGAAGCTACGAGCAGTACTTC. Translation gives CASSLREGSYEQYF.